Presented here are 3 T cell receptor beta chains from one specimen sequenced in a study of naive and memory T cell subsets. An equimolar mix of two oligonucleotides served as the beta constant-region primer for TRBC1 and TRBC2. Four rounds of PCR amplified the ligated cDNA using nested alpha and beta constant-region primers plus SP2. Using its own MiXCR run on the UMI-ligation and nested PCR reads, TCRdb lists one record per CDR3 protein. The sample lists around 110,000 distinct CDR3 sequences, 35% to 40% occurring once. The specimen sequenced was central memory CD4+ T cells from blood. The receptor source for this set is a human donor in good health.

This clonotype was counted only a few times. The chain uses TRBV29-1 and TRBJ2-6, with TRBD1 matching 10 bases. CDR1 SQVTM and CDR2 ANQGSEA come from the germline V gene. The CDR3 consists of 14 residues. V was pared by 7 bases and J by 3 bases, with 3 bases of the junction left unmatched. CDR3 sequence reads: CSGGDRGGANVLTF. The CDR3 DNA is TGCAGCGGGGGGGACAGGGGTGGGGCCAACGTCCTGACTTTC.

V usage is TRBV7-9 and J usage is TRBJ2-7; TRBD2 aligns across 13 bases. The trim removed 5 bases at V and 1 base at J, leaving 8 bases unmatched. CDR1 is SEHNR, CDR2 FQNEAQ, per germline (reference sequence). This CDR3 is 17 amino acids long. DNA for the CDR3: TGTGCCAGCAGCGGACTAGCGGGAGTGGGGAATTCCTACGAGCAGTACTTC. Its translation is CASSGLAGVGNSYEQYF.

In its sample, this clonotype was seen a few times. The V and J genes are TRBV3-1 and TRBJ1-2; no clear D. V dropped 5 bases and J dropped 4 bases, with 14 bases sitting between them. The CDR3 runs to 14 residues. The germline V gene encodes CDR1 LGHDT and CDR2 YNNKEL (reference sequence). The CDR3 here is CASSMNSGGYGYTF. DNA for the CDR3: TGTGCCAGCAGCATGAACAGCGGAGGCTATGGCTACACCTTC.